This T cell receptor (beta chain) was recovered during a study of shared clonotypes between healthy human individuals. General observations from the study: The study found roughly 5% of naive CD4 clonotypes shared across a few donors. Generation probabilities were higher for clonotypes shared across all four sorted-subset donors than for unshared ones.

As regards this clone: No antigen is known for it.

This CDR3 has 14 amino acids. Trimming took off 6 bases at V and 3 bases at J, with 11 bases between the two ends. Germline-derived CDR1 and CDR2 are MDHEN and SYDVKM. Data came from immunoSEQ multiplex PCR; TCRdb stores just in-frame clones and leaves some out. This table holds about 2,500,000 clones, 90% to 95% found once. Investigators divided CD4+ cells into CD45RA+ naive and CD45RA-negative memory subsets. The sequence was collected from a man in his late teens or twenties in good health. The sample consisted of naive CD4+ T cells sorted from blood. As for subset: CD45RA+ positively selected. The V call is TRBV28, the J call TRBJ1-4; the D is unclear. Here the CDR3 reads CASRIFRPNEKLFF. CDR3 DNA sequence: TGTGCCAGCAGAATATTTAGGCCTAATGAAAAACTGTTTTTT.